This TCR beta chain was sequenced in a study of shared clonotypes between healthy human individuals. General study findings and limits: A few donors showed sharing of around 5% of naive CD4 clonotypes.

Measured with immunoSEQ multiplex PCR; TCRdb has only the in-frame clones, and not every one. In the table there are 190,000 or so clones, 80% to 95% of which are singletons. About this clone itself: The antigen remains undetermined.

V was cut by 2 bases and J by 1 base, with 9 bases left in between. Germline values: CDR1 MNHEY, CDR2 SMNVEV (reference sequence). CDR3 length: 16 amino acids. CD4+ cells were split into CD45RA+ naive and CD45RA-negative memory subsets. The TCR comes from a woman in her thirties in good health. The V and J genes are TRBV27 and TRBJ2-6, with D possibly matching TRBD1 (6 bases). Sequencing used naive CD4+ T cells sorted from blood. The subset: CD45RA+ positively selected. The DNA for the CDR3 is TGTGCCAGCAGTTTACCAACAGGGTCTGGGGCCAACGTCCTGACTTTC. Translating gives CASSLPTGSGANVLTF.